The next 7 T cell receptor beta chains were all read from a single sample in a study of cytomegalovirus exposure and HLA in healthy donors. The PCR employed 60 Vbeta primers together with 13 Jbeta primers. Repertoires were generated with immunoSEQ multiplex PCR, while TCRdb's copy carries only in-frame clones and drops some. The data show 220,000 or so clones, around 75% seen once. Sequenced: PBMCs. All receptors derive from a woman aged 25-40 years in good health and CMV-seronegative.

This clone has only a few counts. CDR3 DNA sequence: TGTGCCAGCAGTGAAGGGGGGGGCACTGAAGCTTTCTTT. This encodes CASSEGGGTEAFF. The chain recombines TRBV2 with TRBJ1-1; D is possibly TRBD1 (5 bases). Trimming shortened V by 1 base and J by 4 bases, and 7 bases separated the two germline ends. The length of the CDR3 is 13 residues. CDR1 and CDR2 (germline): SNHLY, FYNNEI.

This clone is a singleton in its sample. The chain uses TRBV9 and TRBJ2-5, with 10 bases aligning to TRBD2. Germline CDR1 is SGDLS and CDR2 is YYNGEE. The CDR3 is 19 amino acids. The V gene end was trimmed by 0 bases and the J gene end by 5 bases; junction bases not matched to a gene: 16. Here the CDR3 DNA reads TGTGCCAGCAGCGTAGGAATCCAAAACAGCGGGGGGGCCGTGGAGACCCAGTACTTC. Its translation: CASSVGIQNSGGAVETQYF. Full variable domain (remainder filled in from reference TRBV9 and TRBJ2-5): DSGVTQTPKHLITATGQRVTLRCSPRSGDLSVYWYQQSLDQGLQFLIQYYNGEERAKGNILERFSAQQFPDLHSELNLSSLELGDSALYFCASSVGIQNSGGAVETQYFGPGTRLLVL.

V usage is TRBV27 and J usage is TRBJ1-2; 7 bases align to TRBD1. The J segment lost 8 bases and the V segment lost 6 bases, leaving 12 bases of the junction unmatched. Germline V CDR1 and CDR2: MNHEY, SMNVEV (reference sequence). The CDR3 extends over 14 amino acids. CDR3 nucleotides: TGTGCCAGCAGCTTGGACAGGAAGGTTTCCGGCTACACCTTC. Protein: CASSLDRKVSGYTF.

This chain links TRBV7-9 with TRBJ1-4, with 12 bases that match TRBD1. CDR3 size: 16 residues. V shed 5 bases and J 0 bases; nucleotides not matched to a gene: 1. Germline V CDR1 and CDR2: SEHNR, FQNEAQ (reference sequence). DNA for the CDR3: TGTGCCAGCAGCGGGACAGGGGGCTCAACTAATGAAAAACTGTTTTTT. Translating gives CASSGTGGSTNEKLFF. The full variable domain, its missing parts supplied by reference TRBV7-9 and TRBJ1-4, is DTGVSQNPRHKITKRGQNVTFRCDPISEHNRLYWYRQTLGQGPEFLTYFQNEAQLEKSRLLSDRFSAERPKGSFSTLEIQRTEQGDSAMYLCASSGTGGSTNEKLFFGSGTQLSVL.

This clone appeared once. The genes are TRBV5-8 and TRBJ1-3; no clear D. The CDR3 is made up of 11 amino acids. The V end was cut by 4 bases, the J end by 7 bases, with 6 bases between. CDR1 is SGHTS, CDR2 YDEGEE, per germline. This CDR3 reads CASSGGNTIYF. The CDR3 bases are TGTGCCAGCAGCGGAGGGAACACCATATATTTT.

There are a few counts of this clone. This chain connects TRBV9 to TRBJ1-5, with 10 bases aligning to TRBD1. Looked up from germline, CDR1 is SGDLS and CDR2 is YYNGEE. The trim removed 4 bases at V and 5 bases at J, leaving 6 bases unmatched. The CDR3 covers 15 residues. CDR3 DNA: TGTGCCAGCAGCCTTGGAGACAGGGGGCATCAGCCCCAGCATTTT. Residues: CASSLGDRGHQPQHF.

Comment on this clone: The junction does not match germline at one end; this may be a read error. The chain uses TRBV7-9 and TRBJ1-1; D gene ambiguous. CDR1 and CDR2 (germline): SEHNR, FQNEAQ (reference sequence). The CDR3 has 13 amino acids. CDR3 loop: CSSSRALNTEAFF. CDR3 DNA sequence: TGTTCCAGCAGCCGAGCTTTAAACACTGAAGCTTTCTTT.